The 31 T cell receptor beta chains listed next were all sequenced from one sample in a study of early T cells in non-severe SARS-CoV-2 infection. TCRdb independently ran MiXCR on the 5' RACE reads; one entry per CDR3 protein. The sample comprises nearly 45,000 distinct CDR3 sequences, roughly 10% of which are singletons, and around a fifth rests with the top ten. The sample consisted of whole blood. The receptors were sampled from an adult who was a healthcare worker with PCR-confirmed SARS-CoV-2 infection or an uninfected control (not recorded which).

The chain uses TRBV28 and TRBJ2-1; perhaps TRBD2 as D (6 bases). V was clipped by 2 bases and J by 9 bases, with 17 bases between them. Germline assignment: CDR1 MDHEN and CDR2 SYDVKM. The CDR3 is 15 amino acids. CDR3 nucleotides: TGTGCCAGCAGTTTAGGTTTGGGGGGAGCGGGTGAGCAGTTCTTC. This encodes CASSLGLGGAGEQFF.

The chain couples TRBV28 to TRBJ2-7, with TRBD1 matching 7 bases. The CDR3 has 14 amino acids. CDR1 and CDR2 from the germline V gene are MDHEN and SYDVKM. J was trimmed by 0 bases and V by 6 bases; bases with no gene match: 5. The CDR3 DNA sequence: TGTGCCAGCAGGACAGGGTCTAGCTCCTACGAGCAGTACTTC. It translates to CASRTGSSSYEQYF.

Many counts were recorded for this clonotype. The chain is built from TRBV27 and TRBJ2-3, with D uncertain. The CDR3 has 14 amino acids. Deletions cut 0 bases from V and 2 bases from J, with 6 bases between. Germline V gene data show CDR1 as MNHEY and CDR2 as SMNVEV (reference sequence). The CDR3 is CASSLSRATDTQYF. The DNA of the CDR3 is TGTGCCAGCAGTTTATCGCGAGCCACAGATACGCAGTATTTT.

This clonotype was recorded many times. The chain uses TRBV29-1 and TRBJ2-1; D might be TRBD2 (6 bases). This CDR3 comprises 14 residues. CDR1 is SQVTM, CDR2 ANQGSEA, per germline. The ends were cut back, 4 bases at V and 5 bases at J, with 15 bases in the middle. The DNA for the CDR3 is TGCAGCGTTGGTTCGAGACTAGTCGACAATGAGCAGTTCTTC. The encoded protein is CSVGSRLVDNEQFF.

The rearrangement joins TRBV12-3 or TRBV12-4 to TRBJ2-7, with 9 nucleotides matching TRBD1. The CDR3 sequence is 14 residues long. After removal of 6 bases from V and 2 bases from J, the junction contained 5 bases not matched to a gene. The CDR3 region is CASRGTGGPYEQYF. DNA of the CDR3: TGTGCCAGCAGAGGAACAGGGGGCCCCTACGAGCAGTACTTC.

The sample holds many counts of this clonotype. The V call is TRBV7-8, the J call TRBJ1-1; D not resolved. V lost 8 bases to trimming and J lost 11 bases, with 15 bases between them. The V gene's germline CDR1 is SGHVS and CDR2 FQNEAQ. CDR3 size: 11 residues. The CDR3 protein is CASADLLTAFF. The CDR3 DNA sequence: TGTGCCAGCGCAGACCTTCTGACGGCTTTCTTT.

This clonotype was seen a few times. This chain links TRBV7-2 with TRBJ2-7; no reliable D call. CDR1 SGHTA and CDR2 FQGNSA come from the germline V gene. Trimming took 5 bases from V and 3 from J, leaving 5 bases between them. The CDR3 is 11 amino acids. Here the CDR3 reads CASSTIYEQYF. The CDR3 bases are TGTGCCAGCAGCACCATCTACGAGCAGTACTTC. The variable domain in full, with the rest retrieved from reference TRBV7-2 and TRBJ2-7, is GAGVSQSPSNKVTEKGKDVELRCDPISGHTALYWYRQSLGQGLEFLIYFQGNSAPDKSGLPSDRFSAERTGGSVSTLTIQRTQQEDSAVYLCASSTIYEQYFGPGTRLTVT.

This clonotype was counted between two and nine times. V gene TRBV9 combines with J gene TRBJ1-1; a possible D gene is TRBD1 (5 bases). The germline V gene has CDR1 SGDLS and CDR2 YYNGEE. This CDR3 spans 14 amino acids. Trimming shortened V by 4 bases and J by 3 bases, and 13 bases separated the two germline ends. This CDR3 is CASSPRDSDTEAFF. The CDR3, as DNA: TGTGCCAGCAGCCCCAGGGATTCGGACACTGAAGCTTTCTTT.

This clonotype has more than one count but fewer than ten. The CDR3 DNA follows: TGTGCCAGCAGCTTAAGGGGACTAGTGGTGGAGACCCAGTACTTC. It specifies CASSLRGLVVETQYF. The J gene is TRBJ2-5, the V gene TRBV7-3, with TRBD2 matching 8 bases. This CDR3 has 15 residues. V gave up 1 base and J gave up 5 bases; unmatched junction bases: 6. Looked up from germline, CDR1 is SGHTA and CDR2 is FQGTGA.

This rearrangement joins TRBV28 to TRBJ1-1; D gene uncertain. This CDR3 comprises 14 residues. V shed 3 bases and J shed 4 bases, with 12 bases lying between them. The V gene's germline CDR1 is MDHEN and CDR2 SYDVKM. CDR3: CASSLRNLGTEAFF. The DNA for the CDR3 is TGTGCCAGCAGTTTGCGCAACCTCGGCACTGAAGCTTTCTTT.

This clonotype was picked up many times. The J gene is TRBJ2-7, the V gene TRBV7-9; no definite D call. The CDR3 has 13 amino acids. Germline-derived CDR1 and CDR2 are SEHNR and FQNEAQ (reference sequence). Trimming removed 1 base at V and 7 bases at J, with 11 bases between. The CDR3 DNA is TGTGCCAGCAGCTTAGGCCGGGCGTCGGAGCAGTACTTC. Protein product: CASSLGRASEQYF.

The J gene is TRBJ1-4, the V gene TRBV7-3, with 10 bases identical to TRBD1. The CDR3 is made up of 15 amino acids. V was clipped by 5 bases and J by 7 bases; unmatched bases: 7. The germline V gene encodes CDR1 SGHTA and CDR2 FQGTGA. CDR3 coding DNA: TGTGCCAGCAGCCACCGGACAGGGGGTTCTGAAAAACTGTTTTTT. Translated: CASSHRTGGSEKLFF.

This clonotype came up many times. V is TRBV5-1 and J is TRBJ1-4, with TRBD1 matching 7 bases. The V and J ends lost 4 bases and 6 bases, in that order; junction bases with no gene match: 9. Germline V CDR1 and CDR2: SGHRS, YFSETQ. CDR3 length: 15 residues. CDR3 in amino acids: CASSRSRGEYEKLFF. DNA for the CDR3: TGCGCCAGCAGCCGGAGCAGGGGGGAATATGAAAAACTGTTTTTT. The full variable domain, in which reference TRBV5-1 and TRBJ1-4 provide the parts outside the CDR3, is KAGVTQTPRYLIKTRGQQVTLSCSPISGHRSVSWYQQTPGQGLQFLFEYFSETQRNKGNFPGRFSGRQFSNSRSEMNVSTLELGDSALYLCASSRSRGEYEKLFFGSGTQLSVL.

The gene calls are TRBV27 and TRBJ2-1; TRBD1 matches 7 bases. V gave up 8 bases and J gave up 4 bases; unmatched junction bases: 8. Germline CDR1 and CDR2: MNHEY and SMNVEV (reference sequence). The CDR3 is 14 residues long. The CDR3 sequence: CASQLLTGYNEQFF. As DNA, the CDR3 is TGTGCCAGCCAACTACTGACAGGGTACAATGAGCAGTTCTTC.

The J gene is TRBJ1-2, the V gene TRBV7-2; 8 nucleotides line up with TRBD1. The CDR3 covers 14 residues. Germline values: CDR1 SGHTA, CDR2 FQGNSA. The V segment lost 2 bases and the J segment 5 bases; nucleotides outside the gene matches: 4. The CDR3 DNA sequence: TGTGCCAGCAGCTTATTAAGACAGGGGTATGGCTACACCTTC. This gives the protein CASSLLRQGYGYTF.

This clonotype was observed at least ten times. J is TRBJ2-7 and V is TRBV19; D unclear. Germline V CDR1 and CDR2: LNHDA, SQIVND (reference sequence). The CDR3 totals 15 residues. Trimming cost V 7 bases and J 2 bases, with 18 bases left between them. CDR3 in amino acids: CASMKLHGTPYEQYF. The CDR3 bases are TGTGCCAGTATGAAATTGCACGGAACACCCTACGAGCAGTACTTC.

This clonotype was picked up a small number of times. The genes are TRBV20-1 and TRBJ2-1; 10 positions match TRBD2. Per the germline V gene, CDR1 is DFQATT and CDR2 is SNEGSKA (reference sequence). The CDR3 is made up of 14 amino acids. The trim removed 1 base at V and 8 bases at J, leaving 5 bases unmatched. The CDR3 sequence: CSARVPSGRDEQFF. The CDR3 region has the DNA TGCAGTGCTAGAGTGCCTAGCGGGAGAGATGAGCAGTTCTTC.

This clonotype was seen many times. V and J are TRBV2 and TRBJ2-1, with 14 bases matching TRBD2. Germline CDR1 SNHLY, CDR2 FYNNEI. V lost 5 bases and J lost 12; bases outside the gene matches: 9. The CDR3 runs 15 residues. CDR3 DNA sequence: TGTGCCAGCAGTACGGGACTAGCGGGAGCTGGAGGGCAGTTCTTC. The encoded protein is CASSTGLAGAGGQFF. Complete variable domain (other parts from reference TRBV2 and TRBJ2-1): EPEVTQTPSHQVTQMGQEVILRCVPISNHLYFYWYRQILGQKVEFLVSFYNNEISEKSEIFDDQFSVERPDGSNFTLKIRSTKLEDSAMYFCASSTGLAGAGGQFFGPGTRLTVL.

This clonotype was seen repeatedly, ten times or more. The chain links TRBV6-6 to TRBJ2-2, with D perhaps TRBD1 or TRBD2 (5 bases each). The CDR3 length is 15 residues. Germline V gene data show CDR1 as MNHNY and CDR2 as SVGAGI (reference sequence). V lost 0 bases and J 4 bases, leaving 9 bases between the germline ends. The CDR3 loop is CASSYSTGGTGELFF. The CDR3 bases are TGTGCCAGCAGTTACTCAACAGGAGGCACCGGGGAGCTGTTTTTT.

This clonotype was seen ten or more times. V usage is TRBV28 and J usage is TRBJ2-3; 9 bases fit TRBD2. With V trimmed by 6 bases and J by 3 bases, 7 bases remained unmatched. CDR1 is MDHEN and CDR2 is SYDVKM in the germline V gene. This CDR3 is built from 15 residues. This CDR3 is CASRPAGGSTDTQYF. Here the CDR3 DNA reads TGTGCCAGCAGACCAGCGGGAGGCTCGACAGATACGCAGTATTTT.

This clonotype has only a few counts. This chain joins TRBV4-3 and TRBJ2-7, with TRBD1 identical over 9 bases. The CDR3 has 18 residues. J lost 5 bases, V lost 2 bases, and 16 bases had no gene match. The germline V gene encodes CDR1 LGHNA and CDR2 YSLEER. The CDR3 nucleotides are TGCGCCAGCAGCCAACAGAACCAGGACAGGGGTACTTTGAACGAGCAGTACTTC. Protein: CASSQQNQDRGTLNEQYF.

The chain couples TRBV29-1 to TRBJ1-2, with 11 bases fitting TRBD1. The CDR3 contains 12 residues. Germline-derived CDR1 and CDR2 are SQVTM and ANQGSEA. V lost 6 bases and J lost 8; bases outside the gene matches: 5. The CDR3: CSVGQGAGGYTF. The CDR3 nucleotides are TGCAGCGTAGGACAGGGGGCCGGCGGCTACACCTTC.

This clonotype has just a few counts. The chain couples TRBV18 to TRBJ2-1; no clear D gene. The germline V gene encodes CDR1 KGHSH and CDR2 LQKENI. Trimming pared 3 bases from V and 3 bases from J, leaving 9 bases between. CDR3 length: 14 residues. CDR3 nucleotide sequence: TGTGCCAGCTCACCCCGGTCCGGCTACAATGAGCAGTTCTTC. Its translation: CASSPRSGYNEQFF.

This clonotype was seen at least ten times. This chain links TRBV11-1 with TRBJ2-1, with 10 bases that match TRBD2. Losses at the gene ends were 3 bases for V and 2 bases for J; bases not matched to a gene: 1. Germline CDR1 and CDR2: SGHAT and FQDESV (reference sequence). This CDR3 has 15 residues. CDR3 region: CASSFLAGAYNEQFF. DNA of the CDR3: TGTGCCAGCAGCTTCCTAGCGGGAGCCTACAATGAGCAGTTCTTC.

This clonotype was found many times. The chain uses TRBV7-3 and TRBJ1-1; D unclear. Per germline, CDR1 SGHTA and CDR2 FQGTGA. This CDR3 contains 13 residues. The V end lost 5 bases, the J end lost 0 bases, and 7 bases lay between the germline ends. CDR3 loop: CASSLRMNTEAFF. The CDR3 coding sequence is TGTGCCAGCAGCCTGAGGATGAACACTGAAGCTTTCTTT.

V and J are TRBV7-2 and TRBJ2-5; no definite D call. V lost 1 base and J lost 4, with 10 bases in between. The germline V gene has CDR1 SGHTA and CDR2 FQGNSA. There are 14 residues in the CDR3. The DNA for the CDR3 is TGTGCCAGCAGCTTAGATCCACGCCCAGAGACCCAGTACTTC. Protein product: CASSLDPRPETQYF.

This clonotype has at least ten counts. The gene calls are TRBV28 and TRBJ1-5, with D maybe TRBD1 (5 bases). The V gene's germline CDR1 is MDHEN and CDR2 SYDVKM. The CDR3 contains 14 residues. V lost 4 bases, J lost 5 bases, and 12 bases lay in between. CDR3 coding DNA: TGTGCCAGCAGTTCCGGGACCTTCGATCAGCCCCAGCATTTT. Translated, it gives CASSSGTFDQPQHF.

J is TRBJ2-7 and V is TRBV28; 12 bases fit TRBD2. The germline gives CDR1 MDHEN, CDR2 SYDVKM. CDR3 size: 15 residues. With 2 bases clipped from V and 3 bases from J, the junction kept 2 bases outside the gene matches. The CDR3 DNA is TGTGCCAGCAGTTTAGGGGGACTAGCGGGCTACGAGCAGTACTTC. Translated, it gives CASSLGGLAGYEQYF.

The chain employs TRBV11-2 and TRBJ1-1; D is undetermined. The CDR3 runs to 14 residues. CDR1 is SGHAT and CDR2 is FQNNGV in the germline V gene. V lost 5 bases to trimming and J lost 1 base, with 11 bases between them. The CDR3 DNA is TGTGCCAGCAGCAGAACTAGAGCGAACACTGAAGCTTTCTTT. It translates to CASSRTRANTEAFF.

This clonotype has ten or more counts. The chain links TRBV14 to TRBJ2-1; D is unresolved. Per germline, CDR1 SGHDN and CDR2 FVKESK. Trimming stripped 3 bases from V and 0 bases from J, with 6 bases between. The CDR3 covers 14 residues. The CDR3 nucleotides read TGTGCCAGCAGCCACCAGAGCTCCTACAATGAGCAGTTCTTC. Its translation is CASSHQSSYNEQFF. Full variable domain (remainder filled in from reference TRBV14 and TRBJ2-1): EAGVTQFPSHSVIEKGQTVTLRCDPISGHDNLYWYRRVMGKEIKFLLHFVKESKQDESGMPNNRFLAERTGGTYSTLKVQPAELEDSGVYFCASSHQSSYNEQFFGPGTRLTVL.

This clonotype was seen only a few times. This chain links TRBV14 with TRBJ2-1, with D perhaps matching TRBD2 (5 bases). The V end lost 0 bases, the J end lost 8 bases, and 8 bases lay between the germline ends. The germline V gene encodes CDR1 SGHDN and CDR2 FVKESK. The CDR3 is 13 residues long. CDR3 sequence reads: CASSQDMRDEQFF. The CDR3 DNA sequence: TGTGCCAGCAGCCAAGATATGCGGGATGAGCAGTTCTTC. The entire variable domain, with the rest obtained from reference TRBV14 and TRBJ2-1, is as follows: EAGVTQFPSHSVIEKGQTVTLRCDPISGHDNLYWYRRVMGKEIKFLLHFVKESKQDESGMPNNRFLAERTGGTYSTLKVQPAELEDSGVYFCASSQDMRDEQFFGPGTRLTVL.